This record covers a single TCR beta chain. What it recognizes is unknown. V was clipped by 0 bases and J by 8 bases, with 12 bases between them. The CDR3 loop spans 14 amino acids. Germline V gives CDR1 SGHRS, CDR2 YFSETQ. The repertoire was sequenced with immunoSEQ multiplex PCR; TCRdb's copy has only in-frame clones and lacks some. The sample lists about 97,000 clones, approximately 72% seen once, with 2.5% to 3% in the top ten. The data were taken from a study of radiotherapy plus CTLA-4 blockade in lung cancer. Whole-study context: Disease control reached approximately 31%, with objective responses in over 15%.

Alongside CTLA-4 blockade with ipilimumab, patients with chemo-refractory metastatic non-small-cell lung cancer received focal radiation. Notes on the study in general: Among reported predictors of response, early blood T cell clone dynamics with interferon-beta performed best.

Here the sequenced sample was peripheral blood, taken from a patient treated with radiotherapy plus ipilimumab. The V and J genes are TRBV5-1 and TRBJ2-4, with TRBD2 as a possible D gene (6 bases). The sequence was obtained from a human donor with non-small cell lung cancer who had a partial response to radiotherapy plus ipilimumab. Some clones in this sample may be carry-over from other donors' samples. The CDR3 coding sequence is TGCGCCAGCAGCTTGGCGGGCGGAGGGGACATTCAGTACTTC. Translation: CASSLAGGGDIQYF.